A selection of T cell receptor beta chains follows, all from one sample in a study of CD8+ T cells in alopecia areata. The table came from immunoSEQ multiplex PCR; TCRdb's copy has only in-frame clones and leaves some out. The sample has roughly 200,000 clones, 55% to 70% seen once. Sequenced here: CD4+ T cells sorted from blood, sampled at week 4, from a patient treated with tofacitinib. These TCRs come from a human donor with alopecia areata. Each CDR3 is given with its conserved first and last residue. A D gene is named only where the DNA matches it firmly. Some rows mark clone size as missing; the rest say once, few, many or name a class of expanded clone.

v_call,j_call,clone_size,d_call,cdr3_aa,cdr3_nt
TRBV4-1,TRBJ2-7,NA,NA,CASSPRPGREVHEQYF,TGCGCCAGCAGCCCACGCCCCGGGAGAGAGGTACACGAGCAGTACTTC
TRBV5-1,TRBJ2-6,NA,TRBD2,CASSPGLAGSGANVLTF,TGCGCCAGCAGCCCGGGACTAGCGGGGTCAGGGGCCAACGTCCTGACTTTC
TRBV29-1,TRBJ2-7,NA,TRBD1,CSGQGGYEQYF,TGCAGCGGACAGGGGGGATACGAGCAGTACTTC
TRBV11-2,TRBJ2-7,NA,TRBD1,CASSSKTGGYSAEQYF,TGTGCCAGCAGCTCCAAGACAGGGGGCTATTCTGCCGAGCAGTACTTC
TRBV2,TRBJ2-1,NA,NA,CASSAGGYNEQFF,TGTGCCAGCAGTGCTGGGGGGTACAATGAGCAGTTCTTC
TRBV25-1,TRBJ1-2,NA,NA,CASSESRYGYTF,TGTGCCAGCAGTGAATCCCGCTATGGCTACACCTTC
TRBV5-6,TRBJ2-5,NA,NA,CASSLALGETQYF,TGTGCCAGCAGCTTGGCCCTAGGGGAGACCCAGTACTTC
TRBV5-4,TRBJ2-1,NA,TRBD1,CASSHDREIGQFF,TGTGCCAGCAGCCATGACAGGGAGATTGGGCAGTTCTTC
TRBV29-1,TRBJ2-7,NA,NA,CSALTSSYEQYF,TGCAGCGCATTGACTAGCTCCTACGAGCAGTACTTC
TRBV15,TRBJ2-1,NA,NA,CATSRTGSEQFF,TGTGCCACCAGCAGAACCGGGAGTGAGCAGTTCTTC
TRBV28,TRBJ2-7,few,NA,CASSLSYRISF,TGTGCCAGCAGTTTATCGTATCGGATTAGCTTC
TRBV2,TRBJ2-5,few,NA,CASNSPVETQYF,TGTGCCAGCAATAGCCCAGTGGAGACCCAGTACTTC
TRBV7-8,TRBJ2-6,few,TRBD1,CASSPRTGWDVLTF,TGTGCCAGCAGCCCGAGGACAGGTTGGGACGTCCTGACTTTC
TRBV15,TRBJ2-1,few,NA,CATSRDRRGGEQFF,TGTGCCACCAGCAGAGATCGAAGGGGCGGGGAGCAGTTCTTC
TRBV2,TRBJ1-1,few,TRBD1,CASSVGGQGAAVTEAFF,TGTGCCAGCAGTGTCGGGGGACAGGGGGCAGCGGTCACTGAAGCTTTCTTT
TRBV30,TRBJ1-4,NA,NA,CAWSLGRENEKLFF,TGTGCCTGGAGCCTTGGCCGGGAAAATGAAAAACTGTTTTTT
TRBV5-6,TRBJ1-2,NA,NA,CASSLTEPYYTF,TGTGCCAGCAGCCTGACAGAACCGTATTACACCTTC
TRBV4-1,TRBJ1-2,NA,NA,CASTPGGRAPTNYGYTF,TGCGCCAGCACCCCGGGCGGGAGAGCCCCAACTAACTATGGCTACACCTTC
TRBV7-3,TRBJ1-6,NA,NA,CASSLTGASGSPLHF,TGTGCCAGCAGCTTAACAGGGGCGTCGGGTTCACCCCTCCACTTT
TRBV28,TRBJ2-1,NA,NA,CASTPSGGLAHYNEQFF,TGTGCCAGCACCCCATCAGGCGGCCTGGCGCACTACAATGAGCAGTTCTTC
TRBV27,TRBJ1-4,NA,NA,CASSFREKLFF,TGTGCCAGCAGTTTCCGGGAGAAACTGTTTTTT
TRBV4-2,TRBJ1-2,NA,TRBD1,CASSLGSVGQGAPTNYGYTF,TGTGCCAGCAGCCTAGGAAGCGTGGGACAGGGGGCGCCCACTAACTATGGCTACACCTTC
TRBV30,TRBJ1-2,few,TRBD1,CAWNLQGSYGYTF,TGTGCCTGGAATCTACAGGGGAGCTATGGCTACACCTTC
TRBV30,TRBJ1-6,NA,NA,CAWSVGGSPSPLHF,TGTGCCTGGAGTGTCGGTGGCAGCCCTTCACCCCTCCACTTT
TRBV29-1,TRBJ1-4,NA,NA,CSVGHTNEKLFF,TGCAGCGTTGGCCACACTAATGAAAAACTGTTTTTT
TRBV11-2,TRBJ2-6,NA,NA,CASSLEGSSGANVLTF,TGTGCCAGCAGCTTAGAGGGCAGCTCTGGGGCCAACGTCCTGACTTTC
TRBV5-1,TRBJ2-7,NA,TRBD2,CASSLERGREQYF,TGCGCCAGCAGCTTGGAGCGGGGACGCGAGCAGTACTTC
TRBV19,TRBJ1-1,NA,NA,CASMGRYTEAFF,TGTGCCAGTATGGGGCGGTACACTGAAGCTTTCTTT
TRBV13,TRBJ2-3,NA,NA,CASSGGAEDTQYF,TGTGCCAGCAGCGGGGGGGCCGAAGATACGCAGTATTTT
TRBV20-1,TRBJ1-2,NA,NA,CSARVGYGYTF,TGCAGTGCTAGAGTTGGGTATGGCTACACCTTC
TRBV5-1,TRBJ2-5,NA,TRBD2,CASSPGTSETQYF,TGCGCCAGCAGCCCCGGGACTAGCGAGACCCAGTACTTC
TRBV5-6,TRBJ2-1,NA,NA,CASSLLNEQFF,TGTGCCAGCAGCTTGTTGAACGAGCAGTTCTTC
TRBV30,TRBJ1-2,NA,NA,CAWSAGSNYGYTF,TGTGCCTGGAGTGCGGGCAGCAACTATGGCTACACCTTC
TRBV6-5,TRBJ2-5,NA,NA,CASSYQRPQETQYF,TGTGCCAGCAGTTATCAGAGACCCCAAGAGACCCAGTACTTC
TRBV5-4,TRBJ1-2,NA,NA,CASSGTEGEQGYTF,TGTGCCAGCAGCGGAACCGAGGGAGAACAGGGCTACACCTTC
TRBV30,TRBJ1-5,NA,TRBD1,CAWRRGTGGNQPQHF,TGTGCCTGGAGACGGGGGACAGGGGGCAATCAGCCCCAGCATTTT
TRBV7-2,TRBJ2-3,NA,NA,CASSLVGGDTQYF,TGTGCCAGCAGCTTAGTTGGGGGGGATACGCAGTATTTT
TRBV29-1,TRBJ1-1,NA,NA,CSADLGGTEAFF,TGCAGCGCAGATTTAGGGGGCACTGAAGCTTTCTTT
TRBV7-9,TRBJ2-7,NA,NA,CASSLASAVEQYF,TGTGCCAGCAGCTTAGCTTCGGCAGTCGAGCAGTACTTC
TRBV6-6,TRBJ2-5,NA,NA,CASRSRQETQYF,TGTGCCAGCCGGTCCAGGCAAGAGACCCAGTACTTC
TRBV7-8,TRBJ2-7,NA,TRBD1,CASSTDRSDLTEQYF,TGTGCCAGCAGCACGGACAGGTCTGACCTAACCGAGCAGTACTTC
TRBV5-1,TRBJ2-2,once,NA,CASSLAASEGGELFF,TGCGCCAGCAGCTTGGCGGCCAGCGAGGGCGGGGAGCTGTTTTTT
TRBV29-1,TRBJ1-3,few,TRBD1,CSVGDRSASGNTIYF,TGCAGCGTTGGGGACAGGTCCGCCTCTGGAAACACCATATATTTT
TRBV7-2,TRBJ2-3,NA,TRBD2,CASSLATTSGGAVDTQYF,TGTGCCAGCAGCTTAGCGACGACTAGCGGGGGGGCAGTGGATACGCAGTATTTT
TRBV2,TRBJ2-5,NA,NA,CASRYQETQYF,TGTGCCAGCAGATACCAAGAGACCCAGTACTTC
TRBV6-1,TRBJ2-7,NA,TRBD2,CASSAAGGTIYEQYF,TGTGCCAGCAGCGCGGCGGGGGGGACGATTTACGAGCAGTACTTC
TRBV25-1,TRBJ1-3,NA,TRBD1,CASSRRDRAGNTIYF,TGTGCCAGCAGTCGTCGGGACAGGGCTGGAAACACCATATATTTT
TRBV29-1,TRBJ1-3,few,NA,CSVDTGSGNTIYF,TGCAGCGTTGACACGGGCTCTGGAAACACCATATATTTT